Listed here are 7 T cell receptor beta chains from one sample, sequenced in a study of cytomegalovirus exposure and HLA in healthy donors. PCR was performed using 60 Vbeta and 13 Jbeta primers. Profiling relied on immunoSEQ multiplex PCR, and the TCRdb table lists in-frame clones only, not all of them. The top ten hold 2.7% of the sample, which has 100,000 to 150,000 clones, around four fifths seen once. The specimen sequenced was PBMCs. These receptors all stem from a boy between 2 and 10 years old in good health and CMV-seronegative.

This clone was counted only a few times. This chain uses TRBV6-6 with TRBJ2-5; possibly TRBD2 for D (6 bases). The CDR3 contains 14 residues. The V end lost 4 bases, the J end lost 4 bases, and 13 bases lay between the germline ends. From germline, CDR1 is MNHNY and CDR2 SVGAGI (reference sequence). CDR3 loop: CASSFPGTVETQYF. DNA for the CDR3: TGTGCCAGCAGTTTTCCCGGGACTGTAGAGACCCAGTACTTC.

As for this clone: At one end the junction does not follow the germline gene, possibly because of a read error. DNA for the CDR3: TGTGCTAGCAGCTTATTAAAGGGACAGGTTATCAATCAGCCCCAGCATTTT. Translated, it gives CASSLLKGQVINQPQHF. This chain connects TRBV7-7 to TRBJ1-5; 8 bases are a match to TRBD1. The CDR3 consists of 17 residues. CDR1 and CDR2 (germline): SSHAT, FNYEAQ (reference sequence).

The chain recombines TRBV28 with TRBJ1-1; D might be TRBD1 (6 bases). Germline CDR1 MDHEN, CDR2 SYDVKM. This CDR3 is 13 amino acids long. Trimming removed 1 base from V and 7 bases from J, with 10 bases in between. Written as DNA, the CDR3 is TGTGCCAGCAGTTTATTGGGGGCCCTTGAAGCTTTCTTT. Protein: CASSLLGALEAFF. The variable domain in full, with the rest retrieved from reference TRBV28 and TRBJ1-1, is DVKVTQSSRYLVKRTGEKVFLECVQDMDHENMFWYRQDPGLGLRLIYFSYDVKMKEKGDIPEGYSVSREKKERFSLILESASTNQTSMYLCASSLLGALEAFFGQGTRLTVV.

This chain links TRBV5-6 with TRBJ2-7; D perhaps matches TRBD1 (6 bases). The CDR3 has 17 residues. The V gene's germline CDR1 is SGHDT and CDR2 YYEEEE. Trimming left V 3 bases short and J 0 bases short, with 19 bases between. In DNA, the CDR3 is TGTGCCAGCAGCTCCGGGACACTCATCCAGAGCTCCTACGAGCAGTACTTC. Protein sequence: CASSSGTLIQSSYEQYF.

The chain uses TRBV29-1 and TRBJ2-2, with D unresolved. Germline V gene lookup returns CDR1 SQVTM and CDR2 ANQGSEA. The V and J ends lost 8 bases and 4 bases respectively, with 11 bases between them. This CDR3 is built from 12 residues. The DNA for the CDR3 is TGCAGCCTCTTTTTGGCCACCGGGGAGCTGTTTTTT. Encoded protein: CSLFLATGELFF.

The rearrangement joins TRBV18 to TRBJ1-4; 9 nucleotides match TRBD1. The germline V gene has CDR1 KGHSH and CDR2 LQKENI. This CDR3 is built from 15 residues. V lost 6 bases and J lost 8; bases outside the gene matches: 10. The CDR3 spells CASSRTGVGKEKLFF. The CDR3 bases are TGTGCCAGCTCCCGGACAGGGGTTGGGAAGGAAAAACTGTTTTTT.

The CDR3 nucleotides are TGTGCCAGCACACCCAGCGTTAGCACAGATACGCAGTATTTT. Residues: CASTPSVSTDTQYF. The chain couples TRBV6-5 to TRBJ2-3; D unclear. V lost 7 bases and J 0 bases, leaving 11 bases between the germline ends. CDR1 MNHEY and CDR2 SVGAGI come from the germline V gene. The CDR3 spans 14 residues.